The 5 T cell receptor beta chains below all came from one sample that was sequenced in a study of T-cell memory formation after mild COVID-19. TCRdb reprocessed the 5' RACE reads via MiXCR and lists one record per CDR3 protein. The table lists about 140,000 distinct CDR3 sequences, about 14% of them singletons. Sequences were obtained from PBMCs or a T cell subset sorted from them (not recorded which). The receptor set was obtained from an adult woman who had mild COVID-19 (a few samples of this study predate the infection). Cell type and time point are not known.

This chain links TRBV7-9 with TRBJ1-4; 9 nucleotides agree with TRBD1. The CDR3 has 15 amino acids. The germline gives CDR1 SEHNR, CDR2 FQNEAQ (reference sequence). Trimming removed 5 bases from V and 5 bases from J; junction bases left unmatched: 6. CDR3 in amino acids: CASSEQDRGNEKLFF. The CDR3 DNA follows: TGTGCCAGCAGCGAACAGGACAGGGGAAATGAAAAACTGTTTTTT.

The table lists this clonotype with a few counts. The rearrangement links TRBV7-8 to TRBJ2-1, with D unresolved. Germline V CDR1 and CDR2: SGHVS, FQNEAQ. V dropped 1 base and J dropped 8 bases, with 15 bases sitting between them. The CDR3 is 15 amino acids. CDR3 amino acids: CASSLEANPDDEQFF. As DNA, the CDR3 is TGTGCCAGCAGCTTAGAGGCAAACCCGGACGATGAGCAGTTCTTC.

The V gene is TRBV4-1, the J gene TRBJ2-3; 11 bases are a match to TRBD2. J gave up 6 bases and V 3 bases, and 8 bases lay outside the gene matches. The V gene's germline CDR1 is MGHRA and CDR2 YSYEKL. CDR3 length equals 16 residues. The CDR3 coding sequence is TGCGCCAGCAGCCACGCCGGGACTAGCGGTTTGGATACGCAGTATTTT. It is translated as CASSHAGTSGLDTQYF.

This clonotype was counted many times. The gene calls are TRBV20-1 and TRBJ2-1, with 12 bases aligning to TRBD2. Germline trimming cut 1 base from V and 3 bases from J; bases unmatched to any gene: 4. The CDR3 loop spans 16 amino acids. Per the germline V gene, CDR1 is DFQATT and CDR2 is SNEGSKA (reference sequence). The CDR3 DNA is TGCAGTGCTAGAGGTTGGACTAGCGGGAACTACAATGAGCAGTTCTTC. This encodes CSARGWTSGNYNEQFF.

The chain combines TRBV29-1 with TRBJ2-1; TRBD1 agrees at 7 bases. In germline, CDR1 is SQVTM, CDR2 ANQGSEA. This CDR3 spans 14 amino acids. V lost 5 bases to trimming and J lost 3 bases; unmatched junction nucleotides: 7. DNA for the CDR3: TGCAGCGTTTATCCGGGACAGAACTACAATGAGCAGTTCTTC. This gives the protein CSVYPGQNYNEQFF.